A selection of T cell receptor beta chains follows, all from one sample in a study of T cells in Graves' hyperthyroidism and ophthalmopathy. TCRdb re-called the multiplex PCR reads through MiXCR, storing one row per CDR3 protein. The sample records some 620,000 distinct CDR3 sequences, about a sixth being singletons. Sequences were obtained from blood. The receptors derive from a woman aged 25 to 45 with Graves' hyperthyroidism. CDR3s include the opening cysteine and the closing phenylalanine or tryptophan. Each record gives: D gene, V gene, clone size, J gene, CDR3 protein, CDR3 DNA. A D gene is named only where the DNA matches it firmly. Clone size, where shown, is once, few, many, or a class for clones that have expanded.

>.|TRBV28|many|TRBJ2-1
CASSSMAASVKNEQFF
TGTGCCAGCAGTTCAATGGCGGCTAGCGTTAAGAATGAGCAGTTCTTC
>.|TRBV7-3|once|TRBJ2-1
CASSLYGSVVYNEQFF
TGTGCCAGCAGCTTATACGGGAGCGTGGTATACAATGAGCAGTTCTTC
>TRBD2|TRBV27|many|TRBJ2-1
CASSLLSGGWNEQFF
TGTGCCAGCAGTTTATTGTCGGGAGGGTGGAATGAGCAGTTCTTC
>.|TRBV29-1|few|TRBJ1-1
CSVEAGRTNTEAFF
TGCAGCGTTGAAGCGGGACGGACCAACACTGAAGCTTTCTTT
>.|TRBV20-1|many|TRBJ2-1
CSVRGVHHEQFF
TGCAGTGTACGAGGAGTCCACCATGAGCAGTTCTTC
>.|TRBV11-3|many|TRBJ2-7
CASSLGGQSSYEQYF
TGTGCCAGCAGCTTAGGCGGGCAGAGCTCCTACGAGCAGTACTTC
>TRBD1|TRBV30|many|TRBJ1-1
CAWTTGVDTEAFF
TGTGCCTGGACCACAGGGGTGGACACTGAAGCTTTCTTT
>TRBD2|TRBV5-1|few|TRBJ2-1
CASSPFSAGGNYEQFF
TGCGCCAGCAGCCCCTTTTCGGCGGGAGGGAACTATGAGCAGTTCTTC
>TRBD2|TRBV2|.|TRBJ2-1
CASSWGVAGVYNEQFF
TGTGCCAGCAGTTGGGGGGTAGCGGGGGTTTACAATGAGCAGTTCTTC
>TRBD2|TRBV5-1|.|TRBJ2-1
CASSLGTSGSGNEQFF
TGCGCCAGCAGCTTGGGGACTAGCGGGAGCGGGAATGAGCAGTTCTTC
>TRBD1|TRBV29-1|.|TRBJ2-7
CSVEDWDRGSYEQYF
TGCAGCGTTGAAGATTGGGACAGGGGGTCCTACGAGCAGTACTTC
>.|TRBV5-1|.|TRBJ2-3
CASSLDQRTDTKYF
TGCGCCAGCAGCTTGGATCAGCGCACAGATACGAAGTATTTT
>.|TRBV4-1|.|TRBJ2-5
CASSQVPSTYETQYF
TGCGCCAGCAGCCAAGTCCCTAGCACGTATGAGACCCAGTACTTC
>TRBD2|TRBV28|.|TRBJ2-7
CASSPLAGPTSYEQYF
TGTGCCAGCAGTCCGCTAGCGGGCCCTACCTCCTACGAGCAGTACTTC
>.|TRBV3-1|.|TRBJ2-7
CASSQGVNGLNEQYF
TGTGCCAGCAGCCAGGGAGTAAACGGACTTAACGAGCAGTACTTC
>.|TRBV3-1|many|TRBJ2-5
CASSQVPQETQYF
TGTGCCAGCAGCCAAGTTCCCCAAGAGACCCAGTACTTC
>.|TRBV15|.|TRBJ2-5
CATSSARGGHRETQYF
TGTGCCACCAGCAGTGCCAGGGGGGGTCATCGGGAGACCCAGTACTTC
>TRBD1|TRBV20-1|.|TRBJ2-7
CSARDRLDYEQYF
TGCAGTGCTAGGGACAGGCTTGACTACGAGCAGTACTTC
>.|TRBV9|many|TRBJ2-1
CASSVGGADEQFF
TGTGCCAGCAGCGTAGGGGGCGCGGATGAGCAGTTCTTC
>.|TRBV29-1|.|TRBJ2-1
CSVEISDLRTPINEQFF
TGCAGCGTTGAAATTTCTGATTTGAGGACCCCAATCAATGAGCAGTTCTTC
>TRBD1|TRBV9|.|TRBJ2-7
CASSVGGQVNYEQYF
TGTGCCAGCAGCGTAGGGGGACAGGTTAACTACGAGCAGTACTTC
>.|TRBV27|.|TRBJ2-2
CASSLSRGWTGELFF
TGTGCCAGCAGTTTAAGCAGGGGCTGGACCGGGGAGCTGTTTTTT
>TRBD1|TRBV2|many|TRBJ2-2
CASSYTGGVPPGELFF
TGTGCCAGCAGTTATACAGGGGGCGTCCCCCCCGGGGAGCTGTTTTTT
>.|TRBV28|.|TRBJ2-7
CASSFGIPGMTYEQYF
TGTGCCAGCAGTTTTGGGATACCGGGGATGACCTACGAGCAGTACTTC
>.|TRBV28|few|TRBJ2-2
CASSLPGTASGELFF
TGTGCCAGCAGTCTTCCTGGGACCGCCTCCGGGGAGCTGTTTTTT
>.|TRBV28|few|TRBJ1-5
CASKLTRQPQHF
TGTGCCAGCAAACTGACGCGCCAGCCCCAGCATTTT
>.|TRBV19|.|TRBJ2-1
CASSHDNNEQFF
TGTGCCAGTAGTCATGATAACAATGAGCAGTTCTTC